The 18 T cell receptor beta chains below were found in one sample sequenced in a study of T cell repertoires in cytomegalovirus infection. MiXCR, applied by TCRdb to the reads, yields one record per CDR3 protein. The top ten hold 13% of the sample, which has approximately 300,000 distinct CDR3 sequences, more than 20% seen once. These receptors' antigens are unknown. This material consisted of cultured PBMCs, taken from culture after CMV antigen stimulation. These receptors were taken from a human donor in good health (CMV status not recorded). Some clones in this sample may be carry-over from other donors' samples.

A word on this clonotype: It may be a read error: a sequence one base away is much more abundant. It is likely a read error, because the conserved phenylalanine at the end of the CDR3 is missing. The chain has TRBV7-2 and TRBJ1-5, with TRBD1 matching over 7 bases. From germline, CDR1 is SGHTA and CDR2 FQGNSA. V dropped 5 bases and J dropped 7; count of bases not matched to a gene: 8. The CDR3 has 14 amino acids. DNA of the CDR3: TGTGCCAGCAGCCCGGGTTCAGGGGGGCAGCCCCAGCATTTA. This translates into CASSPGSGGQPQHL.

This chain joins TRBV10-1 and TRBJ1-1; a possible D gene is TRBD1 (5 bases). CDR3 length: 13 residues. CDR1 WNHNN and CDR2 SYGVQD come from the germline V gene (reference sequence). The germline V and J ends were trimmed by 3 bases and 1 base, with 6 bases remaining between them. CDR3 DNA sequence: TGCGCCAGCAGTGACGGACAGAACACTGAAGCTTTCTTT. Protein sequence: CASSDGQNTEAFF.

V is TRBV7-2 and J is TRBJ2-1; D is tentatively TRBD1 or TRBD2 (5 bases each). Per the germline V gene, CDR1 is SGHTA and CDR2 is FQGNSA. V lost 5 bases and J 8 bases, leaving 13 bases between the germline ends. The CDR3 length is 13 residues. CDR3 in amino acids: CASSLGPGHEQFF. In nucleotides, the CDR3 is TGTGCCAGCAGCCTAGGGCCGGGACATGAGCAGTTCTTC.

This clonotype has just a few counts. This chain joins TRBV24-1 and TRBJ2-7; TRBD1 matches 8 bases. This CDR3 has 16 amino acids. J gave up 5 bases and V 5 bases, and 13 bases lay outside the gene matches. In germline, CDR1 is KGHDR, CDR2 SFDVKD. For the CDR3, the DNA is TGTGCCACCAGTGCGGGGGCAGGGGGCTCTGTGGACGAGCAGTACTTC. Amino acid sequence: CATSAGAGGSVDEQYF.

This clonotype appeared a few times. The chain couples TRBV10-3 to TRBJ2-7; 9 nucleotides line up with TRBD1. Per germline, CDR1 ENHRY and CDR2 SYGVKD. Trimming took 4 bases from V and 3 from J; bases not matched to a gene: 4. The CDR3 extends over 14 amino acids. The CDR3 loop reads CAISADRGLYEQYF. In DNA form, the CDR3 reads TGTGCCATCAGTGCGGACAGGGGACTCTACGAGCAGTACTTC.

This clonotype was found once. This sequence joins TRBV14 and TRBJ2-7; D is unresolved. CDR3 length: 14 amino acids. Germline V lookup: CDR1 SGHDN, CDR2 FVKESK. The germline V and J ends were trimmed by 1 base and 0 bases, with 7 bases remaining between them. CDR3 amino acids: CASSQGISSYEQYF. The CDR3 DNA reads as TGTGCCAGCAGCCAAGGAATCTCCTCCTACGAGCAGTACTTC. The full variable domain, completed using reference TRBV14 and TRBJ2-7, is EAGVTQFPSHSVIEKGQTVTLRCDPISGHDNLYWYRRVMGKEIKFLLHFVKESKQDESGMPNNRFLAERTGGTYSTLKVQPAELEDSGVYFCASSQGISSYEQYFGPGTRLTVT.

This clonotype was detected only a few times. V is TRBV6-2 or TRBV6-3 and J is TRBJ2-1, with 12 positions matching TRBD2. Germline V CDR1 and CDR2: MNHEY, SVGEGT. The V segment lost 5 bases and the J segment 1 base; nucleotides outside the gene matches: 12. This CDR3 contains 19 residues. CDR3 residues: CASSPLSSGRAGSYNEQFF. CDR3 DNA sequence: TGTGCCAGCAGTCCCCTTTCTAGCGGGAGGGCCGGATCCTACAATGAGCAGTTCTTC.

The DNA of the CDR3 is TGTGCCAGCAGCTTAACGGCGGGGCGGGGTAGCAATCAGCCCCAGCATTTT. It codes for CASSLTAGRGSNQPQHF. This rearrangement joins TRBV7-2 to TRBJ1-5, with D possibly matching TRBD1 (5 bases). The length of the CDR3 is 17 residues. Germline V gene data show CDR1 as SGHTA and CDR2 as FQGNSA. V was shortened by 2 bases and J by 0 bases, with 14 bases between the two germline ends.

CDR3 in amino acids: CATAGDSNQPQHF. CDR3 in DNA: TGTGCCACCGCGGGGGATAGCAATCAGCCCCAGCATTTT. The J gene is TRBJ1-5, the V gene TRBV24-1; tentatively, D is TRBD1 (5 bases). V was shortened by 9 bases and J by 0 bases, with 8 bases between the two germline ends. The germline CDR1 and CDR2 sequences are KGHDR and SFDVKD. This CDR3 is 13 amino acids long.

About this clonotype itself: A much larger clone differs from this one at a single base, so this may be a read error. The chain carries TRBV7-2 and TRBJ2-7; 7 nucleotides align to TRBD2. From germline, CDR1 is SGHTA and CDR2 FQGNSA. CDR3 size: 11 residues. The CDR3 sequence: CASNLAGEQYF. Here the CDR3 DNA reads TGTGCCAGCAACTTAGCGGGCGAGCAGTACTTC.

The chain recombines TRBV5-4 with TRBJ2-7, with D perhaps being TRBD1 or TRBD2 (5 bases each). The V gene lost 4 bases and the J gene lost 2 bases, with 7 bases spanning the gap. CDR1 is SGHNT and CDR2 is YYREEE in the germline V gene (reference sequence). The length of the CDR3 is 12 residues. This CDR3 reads CASSRDPYEQYF. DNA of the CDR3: TGTGCCAGCAGCCGGGACCCCTACGAGCAGTACTTC.

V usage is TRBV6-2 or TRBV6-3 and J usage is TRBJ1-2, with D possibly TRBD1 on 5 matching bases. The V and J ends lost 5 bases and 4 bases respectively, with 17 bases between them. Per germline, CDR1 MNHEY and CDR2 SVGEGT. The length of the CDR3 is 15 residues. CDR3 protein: CASSLAGRETYGYTF. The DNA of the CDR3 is TGTGCCAGCAGTCTAGCGGGACGAGAGACCTATGGCTACACCTTC.

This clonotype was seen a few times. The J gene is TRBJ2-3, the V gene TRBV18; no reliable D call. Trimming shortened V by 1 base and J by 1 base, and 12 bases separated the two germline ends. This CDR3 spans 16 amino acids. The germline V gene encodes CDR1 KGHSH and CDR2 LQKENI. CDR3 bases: TGTGCCAGCTCACCACGATTGGAGCCGGGCACAGATACGCAGTATTTT. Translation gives CASSPRLEPGTDTQYF. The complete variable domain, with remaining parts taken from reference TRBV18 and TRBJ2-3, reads NAGVMQNPRHLVRRRGQEARLRCSPMKGHSHVYWYRQLPEEGLKFMVYLQKENIIDESGMPKERFSAEFPKEGPSILRIQQVVRGDSAAYFCASSPRLEPGTDTQYFGPGTRLTVL.

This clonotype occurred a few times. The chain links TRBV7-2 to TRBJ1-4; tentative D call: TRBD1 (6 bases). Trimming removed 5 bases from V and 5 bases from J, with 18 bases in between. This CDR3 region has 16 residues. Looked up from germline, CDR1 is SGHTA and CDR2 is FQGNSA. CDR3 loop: CASSTRRQAVNEKLFF. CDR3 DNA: TGTGCCAGCAGCACCCGACGACAGGCCGTCAATGAAAAACTGTTTTTT. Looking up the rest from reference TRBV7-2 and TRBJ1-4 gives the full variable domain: GAGVSQSPSNKVTEKGKDVELRCDPISGHTALYWYRQSLGQGLEFLIYFQGNSAPDKSGLPSDRFSAERTGGSVSTLTIQRTQQEDSAVYLCASSTRRQAVNEKLFFGSGTQLSVL.

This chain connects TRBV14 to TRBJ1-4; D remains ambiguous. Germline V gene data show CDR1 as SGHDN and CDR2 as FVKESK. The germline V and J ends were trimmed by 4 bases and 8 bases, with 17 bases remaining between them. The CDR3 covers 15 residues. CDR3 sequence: CASSPIGGSQEKLFF. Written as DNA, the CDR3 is TGTGCCAGCAGCCCGATCGGTGGGAGTCAGGAAAAACTGTTTTTT.

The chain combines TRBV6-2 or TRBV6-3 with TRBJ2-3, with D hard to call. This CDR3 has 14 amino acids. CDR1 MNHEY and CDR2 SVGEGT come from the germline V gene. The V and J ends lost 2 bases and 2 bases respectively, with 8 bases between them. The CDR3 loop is CASSYRPITDTQYF. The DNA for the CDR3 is TGTGCCAGCAGTTACCGCCCGATCACAGATACGCAGTATTTT.

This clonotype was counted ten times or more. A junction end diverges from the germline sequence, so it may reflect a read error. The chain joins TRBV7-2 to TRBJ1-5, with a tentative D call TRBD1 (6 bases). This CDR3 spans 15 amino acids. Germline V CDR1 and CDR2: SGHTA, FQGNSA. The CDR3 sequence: CASSLGGASNQPQHF. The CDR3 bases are TGTGCCAGCAGTTTAGGGGGGGCATCAAATCAGCCCCAGCATTTT.

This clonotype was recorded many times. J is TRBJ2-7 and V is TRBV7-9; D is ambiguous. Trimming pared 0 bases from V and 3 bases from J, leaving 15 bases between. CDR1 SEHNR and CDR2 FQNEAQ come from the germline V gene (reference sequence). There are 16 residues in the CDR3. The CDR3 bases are TGTGCCAGCAGCTTAGCGCCCGCGATCTCGTTCTACGAGCAGTACTTC. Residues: CASSLAPAISFYEQYF.